Only a few counts were recorded for the clone carrying this TCR beta chain. Antigen: not known. The entry originates in a study of CD8+ T cells in alopecia areata. Study overall: Oral tofacitinib, 5 to 10 mg twice daily, was given in an open-label trial. Study outcomes and limitations: Greater clonality was observed in lesional scalp samples, especially alopecia totalis/universalis, versus normal scalp.

RNA was isolated and reverse transcribed to cDNA, the sequencing template. Measured with immunoSEQ multiplex PCR; TCRdb has only the in-frame clones, and not every one. Of roughly 140,000 clones listed, approximately 49% are singletons. Trimming left V 0 bases short and J 13 bases short, with 15 bases between. The germline gives CDR1 LNHNV, CDR2 YYDKDF (reference sequence). This CDR3 comprises 13 residues. Collection of lesional scalp punch biopsies and peripheral blood was performed in alopecia areata patients. The specimen was CD4+ T cells sorted from blood, collected at week 0. V gene TRBV15 combines with J gene TRBJ1-2; D unresolved. This TCR derives from a human donor with alopecia areata. CDR3 coding DNA: TGTGCCACCAGCAGAGAGGAGGGCGACCGCTGCACCTTC. This encodes CATSREEGDRCTF.